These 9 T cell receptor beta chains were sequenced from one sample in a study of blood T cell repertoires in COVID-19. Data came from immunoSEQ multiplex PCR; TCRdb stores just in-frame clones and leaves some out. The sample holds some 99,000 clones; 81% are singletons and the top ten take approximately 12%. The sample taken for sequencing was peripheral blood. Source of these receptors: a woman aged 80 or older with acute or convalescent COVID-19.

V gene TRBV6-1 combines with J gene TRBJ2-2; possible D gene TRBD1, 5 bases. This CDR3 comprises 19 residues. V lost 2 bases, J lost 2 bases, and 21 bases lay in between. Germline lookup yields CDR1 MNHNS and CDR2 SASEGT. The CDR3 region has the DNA TGTGCCAGCAGTGAATACCCCCGGAGTCAGGGTAGAAACACCGGGGAGCTGTTTTTT. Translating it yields CASSEYPRSQGRNTGELFF.

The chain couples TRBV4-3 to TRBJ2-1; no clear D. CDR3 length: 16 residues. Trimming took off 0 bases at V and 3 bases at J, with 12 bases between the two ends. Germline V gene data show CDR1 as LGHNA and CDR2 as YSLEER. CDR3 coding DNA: TGCGCCAGCAGCCAAGAGTCTGTGACTCGCTACAATGAGCAGTTCTTC. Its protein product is CASSQESVTRYNEQFF.

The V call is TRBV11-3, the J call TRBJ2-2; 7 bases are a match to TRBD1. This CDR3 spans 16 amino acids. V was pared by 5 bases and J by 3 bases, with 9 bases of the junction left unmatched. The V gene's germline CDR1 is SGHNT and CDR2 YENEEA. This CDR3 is CASSPTRTGYTGELFF. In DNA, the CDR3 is TGTGCCAGCAGCCCCACCAGGACAGGCTACACCGGGGAGCTGTTTTTT.

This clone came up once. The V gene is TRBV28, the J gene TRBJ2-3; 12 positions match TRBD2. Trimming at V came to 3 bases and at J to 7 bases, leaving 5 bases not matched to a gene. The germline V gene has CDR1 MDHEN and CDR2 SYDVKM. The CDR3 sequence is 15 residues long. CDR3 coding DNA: TGTGCCAGCAGTTTGGAACTAGCGGGGGGACATACGCAGTATTTT. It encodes CASSLELAGGHTQYF.

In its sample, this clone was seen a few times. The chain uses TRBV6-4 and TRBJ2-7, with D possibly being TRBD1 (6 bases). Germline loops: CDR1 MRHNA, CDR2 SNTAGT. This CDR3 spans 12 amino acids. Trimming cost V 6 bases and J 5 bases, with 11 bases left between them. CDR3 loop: CASREQGDEQYV. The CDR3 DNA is TGTGCCAGCAGGGAACAGGGTGACGAGCAGTACGTC.

CDR3 residues: CASSQAMVNTEAFF. CDR3 DNA sequence: TGTGCCAGCAGCCAAGCTATGGTGAACACTGAAGCTTTCTTT. This sequence joins TRBV14 and TRBJ1-1, with D unclear. This CDR3 region has 14 residues. Per the germline V gene, CDR1 is SGHDN and CDR2 is FVKESK. V lost 1 base to trimming and J lost 0 bases, with 6 bases between them.

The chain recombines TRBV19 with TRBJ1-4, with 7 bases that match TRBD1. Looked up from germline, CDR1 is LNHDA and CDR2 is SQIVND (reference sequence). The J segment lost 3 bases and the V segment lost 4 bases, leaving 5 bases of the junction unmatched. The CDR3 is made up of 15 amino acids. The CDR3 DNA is TGTGCCAGTAGTACGGACAGGAGACCTAATGAAAAACTGTTTTTT. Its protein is CASSTDRRPNEKLFF.

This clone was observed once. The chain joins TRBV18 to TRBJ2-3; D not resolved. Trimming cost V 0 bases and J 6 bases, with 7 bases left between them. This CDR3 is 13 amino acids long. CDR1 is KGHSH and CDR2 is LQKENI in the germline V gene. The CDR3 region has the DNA TGTGCCAGCTCACCACCGTCTGTGGATACGCAGTATTTT. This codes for CASSPPSVDTQYF. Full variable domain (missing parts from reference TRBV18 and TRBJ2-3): NAGVMQNPRHLVRRRGQEARLRCSPMKGHSHVYWYRQLPEEGLKFMVYLQKENIIDESGMPKERFSAEFPKEGPSILRIQQVVRGDSAAYFCASSPPSVDTQYFGPGTRLTVL.

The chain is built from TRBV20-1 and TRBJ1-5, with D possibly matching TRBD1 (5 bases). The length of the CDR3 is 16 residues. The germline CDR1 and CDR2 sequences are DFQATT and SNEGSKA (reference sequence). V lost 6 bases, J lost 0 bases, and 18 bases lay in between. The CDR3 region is CSASGTPGYSNQPQHF. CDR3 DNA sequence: TGCAGTGCCAGTGGGACTCCGGGATATAGCAATCAGCCCCAGCATTTT.